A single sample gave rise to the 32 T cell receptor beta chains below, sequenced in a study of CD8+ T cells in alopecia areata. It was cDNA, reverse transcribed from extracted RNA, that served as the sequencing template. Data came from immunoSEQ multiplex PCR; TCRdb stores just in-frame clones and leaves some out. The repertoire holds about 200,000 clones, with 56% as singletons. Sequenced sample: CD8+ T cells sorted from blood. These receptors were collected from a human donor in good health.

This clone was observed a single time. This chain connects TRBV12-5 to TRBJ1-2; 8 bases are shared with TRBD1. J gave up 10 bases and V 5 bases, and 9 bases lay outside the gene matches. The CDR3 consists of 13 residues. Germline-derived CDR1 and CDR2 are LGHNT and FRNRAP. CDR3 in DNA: TGTGCTAGTGGTATCCTGACAGGGGAGCTCTACACCTTC. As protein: CASGILTGELYTF.

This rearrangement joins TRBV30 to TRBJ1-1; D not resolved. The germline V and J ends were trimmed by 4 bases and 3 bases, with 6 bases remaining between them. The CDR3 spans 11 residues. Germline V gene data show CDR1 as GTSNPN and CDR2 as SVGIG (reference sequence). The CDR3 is CAWTFYTEAFF. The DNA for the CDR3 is TGTGCCTGGACTTTTTACACTGAAGCTTTCTTT.

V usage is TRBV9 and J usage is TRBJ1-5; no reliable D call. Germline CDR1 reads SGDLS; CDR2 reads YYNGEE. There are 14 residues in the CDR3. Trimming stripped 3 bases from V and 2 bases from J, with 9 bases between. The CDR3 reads CASSASWGNQPQHF. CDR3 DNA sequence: TGTGCCAGCAGCGCCAGTTGGGGCAATCAGCCCCAGCATTTT.

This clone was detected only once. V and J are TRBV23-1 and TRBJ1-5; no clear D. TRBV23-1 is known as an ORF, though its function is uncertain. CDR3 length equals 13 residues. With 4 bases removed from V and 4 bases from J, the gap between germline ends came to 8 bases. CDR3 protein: CASSPTRNQPQHF. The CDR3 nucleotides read TGCGCCAGCAGTCCCACAAGAAATCAGCCCCAGCATTTT.

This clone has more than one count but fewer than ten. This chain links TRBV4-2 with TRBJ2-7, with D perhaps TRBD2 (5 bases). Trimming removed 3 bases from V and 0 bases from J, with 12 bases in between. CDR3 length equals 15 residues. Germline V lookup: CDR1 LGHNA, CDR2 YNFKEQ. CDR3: CASSQEDQSSYEQYF. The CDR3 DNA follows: TGTGCCAGCAGCCAGGAGGACCAGAGCTCCTACGAGCAGTACTTC.

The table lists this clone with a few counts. CDR3 DNA sequence: TGTGCCAGCAGTGACTTGGCGGGGGAAAGCACAGATACGCAGTATTTT. Translation gives CASSDLAGESTDTQYF. The V call is TRBV6-1, the J call TRBJ2-3; TRBD2 agrees at 7 bases. Germline V gives CDR1 MNHNS, CDR2 SASEGT. The V gene end was trimmed by 3 bases and the J gene end by 0 bases; junction bases not matched to a gene: 6. The CDR3 has 16 residues.

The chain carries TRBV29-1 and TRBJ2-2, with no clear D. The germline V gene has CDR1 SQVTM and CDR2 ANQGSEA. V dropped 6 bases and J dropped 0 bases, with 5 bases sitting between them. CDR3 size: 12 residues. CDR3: CSVRTNTGELFF. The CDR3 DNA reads TGCAGCGTCCGGACGAACACCGGGGAGCTGTTTTTT.

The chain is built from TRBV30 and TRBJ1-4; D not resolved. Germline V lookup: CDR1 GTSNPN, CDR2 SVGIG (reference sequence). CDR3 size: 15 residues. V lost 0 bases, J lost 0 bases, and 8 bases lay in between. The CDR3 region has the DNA TGTGCCTGGAGTGTACTCGCGGCAACTAATGAAAAACTGTTTTTT. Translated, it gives CAWSVLAATNEKLFF.

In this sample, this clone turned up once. CDR3 coding DNA: TGCGCCAGCAGCCAAGGTCCCCTAGCGGGGGTTTTAGATACGCAGTATTTT. This sequence encodes CASSQGPLAGVLDTQYF. The V gene is TRBV4-1, the J gene TRBJ2-3; 10 bases agree with TRBD2. This CDR3 has 17 residues. V dropped 1 base and J dropped 5; count of bases not matched to a gene: 9. Germline V lookup: CDR1 MGHRA, CDR2 YSYEKL.

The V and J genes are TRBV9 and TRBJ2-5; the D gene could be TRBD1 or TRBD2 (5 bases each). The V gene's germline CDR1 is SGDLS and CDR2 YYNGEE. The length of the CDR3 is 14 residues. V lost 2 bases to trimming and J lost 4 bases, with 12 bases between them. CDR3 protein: CASSVQGAGETQYF. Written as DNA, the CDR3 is TGTGCCAGCAGCGTCCAAGGGGCGGGAGAGACCCAGTACTTC.

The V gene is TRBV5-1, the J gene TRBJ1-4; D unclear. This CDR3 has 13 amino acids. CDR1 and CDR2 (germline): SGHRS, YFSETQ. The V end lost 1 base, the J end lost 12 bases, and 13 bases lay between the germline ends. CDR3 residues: CASSLLSGEELFF. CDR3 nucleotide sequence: TGCGCCAGCAGCTTGTTGAGCGGAGAAGAACTGTTTTTT.

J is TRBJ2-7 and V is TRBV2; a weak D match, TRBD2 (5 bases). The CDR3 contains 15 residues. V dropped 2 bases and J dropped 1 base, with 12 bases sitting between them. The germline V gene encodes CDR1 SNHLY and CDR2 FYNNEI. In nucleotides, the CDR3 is TGTGCCAGCAGTGAAATGACTAACCCATCCTACGAGCAGTACTTC. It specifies CASSEMTNPSYEQYF.

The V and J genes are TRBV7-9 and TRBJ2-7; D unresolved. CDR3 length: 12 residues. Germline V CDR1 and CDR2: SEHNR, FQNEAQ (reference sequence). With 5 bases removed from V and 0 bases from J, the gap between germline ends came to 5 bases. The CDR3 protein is CASSPISYEQYF. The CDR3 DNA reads TGTGCCAGCAGCCCCATCTCCTACGAGCAGTACTTC.

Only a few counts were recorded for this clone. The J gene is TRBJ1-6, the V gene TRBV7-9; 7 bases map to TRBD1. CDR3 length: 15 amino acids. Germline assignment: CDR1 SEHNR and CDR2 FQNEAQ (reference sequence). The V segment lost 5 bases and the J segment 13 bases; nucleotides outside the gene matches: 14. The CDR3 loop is CASSLRQGPTWPLHF. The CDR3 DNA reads TGTGCCAGCAGCCTCCGACAGGGACCTACTTGGCCCCTCCACTTT.

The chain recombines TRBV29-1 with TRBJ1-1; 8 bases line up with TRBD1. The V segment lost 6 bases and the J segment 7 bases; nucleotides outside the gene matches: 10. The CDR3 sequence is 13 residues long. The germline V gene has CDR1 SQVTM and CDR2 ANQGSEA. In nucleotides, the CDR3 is TGCAGCGTAGACAGGGGAGGGCAATATGAAGCTTTCTTT. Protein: CSVDRGGQYEAFF.

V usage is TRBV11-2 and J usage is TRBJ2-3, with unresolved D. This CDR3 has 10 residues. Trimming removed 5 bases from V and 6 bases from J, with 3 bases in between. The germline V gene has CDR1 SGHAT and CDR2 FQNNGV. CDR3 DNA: TGTGCCAGCAGCGGTGATACGCAGTATTTT. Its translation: CASSGDTQYF.

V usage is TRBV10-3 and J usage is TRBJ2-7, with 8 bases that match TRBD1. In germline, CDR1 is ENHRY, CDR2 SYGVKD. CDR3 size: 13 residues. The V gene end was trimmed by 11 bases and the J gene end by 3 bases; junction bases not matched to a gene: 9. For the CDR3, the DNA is TGTGCCGGGGGACAGGCCCTCAACTACGAGCAGTACTTC. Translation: CAGGQALNYEQYF.

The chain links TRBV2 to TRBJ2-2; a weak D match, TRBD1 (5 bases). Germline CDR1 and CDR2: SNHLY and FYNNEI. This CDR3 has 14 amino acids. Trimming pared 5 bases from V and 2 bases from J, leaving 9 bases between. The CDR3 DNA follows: TGTGCCAGCAGTTTGGACACCAACACCGGGGAGCTGTTTTTT. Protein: CASSLDTNTGELFF.

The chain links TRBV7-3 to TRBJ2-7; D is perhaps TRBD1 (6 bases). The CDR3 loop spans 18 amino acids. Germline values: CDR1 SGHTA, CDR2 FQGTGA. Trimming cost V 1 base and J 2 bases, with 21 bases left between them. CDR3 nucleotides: TGTGCCAGCAGCTTAAGAGCAGGGGCTAAGAGTGCAACCTACGAGCAGTACTTC. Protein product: CASSLRAGAKSATYEQYF.

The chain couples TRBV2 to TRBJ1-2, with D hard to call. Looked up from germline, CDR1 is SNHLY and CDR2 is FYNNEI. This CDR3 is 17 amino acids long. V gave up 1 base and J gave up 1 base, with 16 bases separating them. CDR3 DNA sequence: TGTGCCAGCAGTGAAGGGGAGGTGGGCCAAGATAACTATGGCTACACCTTC. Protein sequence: CASSEGEVGQDNYGYTF.

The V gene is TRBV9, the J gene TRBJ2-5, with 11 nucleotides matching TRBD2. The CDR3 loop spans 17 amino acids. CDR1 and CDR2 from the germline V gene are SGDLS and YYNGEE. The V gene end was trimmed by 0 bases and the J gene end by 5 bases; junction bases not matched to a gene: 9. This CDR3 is CASSVGNSGGAEETQYF. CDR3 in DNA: TGTGCCAGCAGCGTAGGAAATAGCGGGGGGGCCGAGGAGACCCAGTACTTC.

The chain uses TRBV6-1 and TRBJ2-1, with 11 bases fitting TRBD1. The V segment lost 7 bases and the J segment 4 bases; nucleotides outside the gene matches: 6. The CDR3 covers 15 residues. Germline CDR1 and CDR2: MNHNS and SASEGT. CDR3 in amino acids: CASTLGTGGYNEQFF. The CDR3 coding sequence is TGTGCCAGCACCTTGGGGACAGGGGGTTACAATGAGCAGTTCTTC.

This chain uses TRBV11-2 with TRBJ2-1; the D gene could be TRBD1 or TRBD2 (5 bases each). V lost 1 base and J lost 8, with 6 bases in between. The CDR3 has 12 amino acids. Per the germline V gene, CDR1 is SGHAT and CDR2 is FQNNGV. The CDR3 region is CASSLGDDEQFF. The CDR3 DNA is TGTGCCAGCAGCTTAGGGGACGATGAGCAGTTCTTC. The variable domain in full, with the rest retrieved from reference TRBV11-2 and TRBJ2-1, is EAGVAQSPRYKIIEKRQSVAFWCNPISGHATLYWYQQILGQGPKLLIQFQNNGVVDDSQLPKDRFSAERLKGVDSTLKIQPAKLEDSAVYLCASSLGDDEQFFGPGTRLTVL.

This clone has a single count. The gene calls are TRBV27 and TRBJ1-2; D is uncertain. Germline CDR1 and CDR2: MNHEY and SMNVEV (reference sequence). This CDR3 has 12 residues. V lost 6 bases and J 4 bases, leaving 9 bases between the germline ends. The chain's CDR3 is CASRGVFYGYTF. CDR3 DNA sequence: TGTGCCAGCAGGGGCGTATTCTATGGCTACACCTTC.

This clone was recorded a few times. In DNA form, the CDR3 reads TGTGCCAGCAGCCAACATTCACCCCTCCACTTT. Its translation is CASSQHSPLHF. The chain links TRBV14 to TRBJ1-6; D ambiguous. The CDR3 loop spans 11 amino acids. Germline-derived CDR1 and CDR2 are SGHDN and FVKESK. Between the trimmed V and J ends, which lost 2 bases and 8 bases, there was a span of 1 base.

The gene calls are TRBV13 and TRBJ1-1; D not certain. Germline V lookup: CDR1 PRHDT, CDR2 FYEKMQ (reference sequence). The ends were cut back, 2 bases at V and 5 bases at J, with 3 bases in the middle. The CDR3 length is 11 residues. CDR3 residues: CASSLSTEAFF. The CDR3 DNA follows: TGTGCCAGCAGCTTAAGTACTGAAGCTTTCTTT.

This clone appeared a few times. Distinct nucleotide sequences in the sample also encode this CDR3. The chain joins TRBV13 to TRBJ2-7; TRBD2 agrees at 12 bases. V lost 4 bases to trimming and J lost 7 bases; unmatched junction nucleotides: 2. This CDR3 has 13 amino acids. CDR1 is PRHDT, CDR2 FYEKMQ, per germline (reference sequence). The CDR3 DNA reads TGTGCCAGCAGCTCGGGACTAGCGGGTGAGCAGTACTTC. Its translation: CASSSGLAGEQYF.

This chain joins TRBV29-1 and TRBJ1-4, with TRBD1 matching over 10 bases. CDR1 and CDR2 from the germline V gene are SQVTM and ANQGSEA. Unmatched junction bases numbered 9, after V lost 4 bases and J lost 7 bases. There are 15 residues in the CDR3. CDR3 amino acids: CSVGDRGNEGEKLFF. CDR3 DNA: TGCAGCGTTGGGGACAGGGGAAACGAAGGTGAAAAACTGTTTTTT.

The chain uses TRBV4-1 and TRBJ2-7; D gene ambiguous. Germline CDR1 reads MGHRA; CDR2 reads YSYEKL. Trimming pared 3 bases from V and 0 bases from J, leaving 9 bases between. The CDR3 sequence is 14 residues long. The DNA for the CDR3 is TGCGCCAGCAGCCACCCTTTGCCCTCCTACGAGCAGTACTTC. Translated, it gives CASSHPLPSYEQYF.

This CDR3 is CASSEASEYNSPLHF. The CDR3 nucleotides are TGTGCCAGCAGTGAAGCGTCGGAGTATAATTCACCCCTCCACTTT. The rearrangement uses TRBV2 and TRBJ1-6; D is unclear. This CDR3 region has 15 residues. CDR1 is SNHLY and CDR2 is FYNNEI in the germline V gene. Deletions cut 0 bases from V and 4 bases from J, with 7 bases between. The full variable domain, its missing parts supplied by reference TRBV2 and TRBJ1-6, is EPEVTQTPSHQVTQMGQEVILRCVPISNHLYFYWYRQILGQKVEFLVSFYNNEISEKSEIFDDQFSVERPDGSNFTLKIRSTKLEDSAMYFCASSEASEYNSPLHFGNGTRLTVT.

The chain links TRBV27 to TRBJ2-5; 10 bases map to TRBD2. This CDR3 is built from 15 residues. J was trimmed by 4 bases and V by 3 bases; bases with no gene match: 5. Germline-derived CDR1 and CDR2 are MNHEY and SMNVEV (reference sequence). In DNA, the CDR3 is TGTGCCAGCAGTTTCTTGGCTAGCGGGGGAGAGACCCAGTACTTC. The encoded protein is CASSFLASGGETQYF.

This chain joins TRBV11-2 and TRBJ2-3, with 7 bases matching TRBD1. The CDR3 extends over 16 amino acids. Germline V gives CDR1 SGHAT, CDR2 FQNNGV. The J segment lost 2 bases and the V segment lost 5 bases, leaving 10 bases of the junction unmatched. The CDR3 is CASSPSDGQVTDTQYF. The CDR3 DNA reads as TGTGCCAGCAGCCCATCGGACGGACAGGTCACAGATACGCAGTATTTT.